This entry concerns a single T cell receptor beta chain. These data belong to a study of blood T cells in healthy people across ages. Then a second PCR, running roughly 6 to 11 cycles, was carried out with a sample-barcoded 5' primer and a J-beta primer mix. TCRdb processed the 5' RACE reads anew with MiXCR; each CDR3 protein has one entry. This sample has approximately 760,000 distinct CDR3 sequences, with approximately 25% found just once. Germline CDR1 is ENHRY and CDR2 is SYGVKD. The length of the CDR3 is 13 residues. With 6 bases removed from V and 2 bases from J, the gap between germline ends came to 10 bases. These data were likewise used in another study, on T cells of mothers and their children.

This clonotype originated in a boy younger than 18 in good health. The specimen sequenced was blood. The chain has TRBV10-3 and TRBJ2-5; unclear D gene. CDR3 sequence reads: CAIRPPEQETQYF. CDR3 nucleotides: TGTGCCATCAGGCCCCCGGAACAAGAGACCCAGTACTTC.